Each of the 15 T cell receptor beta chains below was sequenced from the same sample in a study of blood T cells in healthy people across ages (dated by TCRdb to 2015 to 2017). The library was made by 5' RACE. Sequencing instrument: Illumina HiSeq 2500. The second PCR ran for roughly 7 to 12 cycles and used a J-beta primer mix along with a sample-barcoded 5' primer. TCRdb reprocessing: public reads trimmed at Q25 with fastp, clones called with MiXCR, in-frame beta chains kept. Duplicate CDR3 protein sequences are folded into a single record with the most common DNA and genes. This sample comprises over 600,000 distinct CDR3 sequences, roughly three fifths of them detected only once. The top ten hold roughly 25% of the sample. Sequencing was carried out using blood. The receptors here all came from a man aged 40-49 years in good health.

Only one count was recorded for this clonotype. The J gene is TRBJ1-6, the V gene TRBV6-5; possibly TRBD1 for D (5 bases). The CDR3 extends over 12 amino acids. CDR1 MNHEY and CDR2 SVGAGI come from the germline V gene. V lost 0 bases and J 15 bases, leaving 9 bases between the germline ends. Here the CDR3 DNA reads TGTGCCAGCAGTTACTCGGCGGGGCGCCTCCACTTT. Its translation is CASSYSAGRLHF.

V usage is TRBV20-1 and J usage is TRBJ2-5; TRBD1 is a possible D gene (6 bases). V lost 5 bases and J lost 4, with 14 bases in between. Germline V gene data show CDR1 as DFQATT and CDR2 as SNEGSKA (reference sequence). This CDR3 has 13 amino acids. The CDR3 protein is CSADVDSGETQYF. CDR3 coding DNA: TGCAGTGCTGACGTGGACAGCGGAGAGACCCAGTACTTC.

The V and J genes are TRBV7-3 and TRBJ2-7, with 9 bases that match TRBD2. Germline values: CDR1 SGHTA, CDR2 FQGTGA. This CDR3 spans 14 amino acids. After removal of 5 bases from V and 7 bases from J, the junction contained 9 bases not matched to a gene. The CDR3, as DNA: TGTGCCAGCAGCCAGCGCGGGGGGGTCGGAGAGCAGTACTTC. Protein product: CASSQRGGVGEQYF.

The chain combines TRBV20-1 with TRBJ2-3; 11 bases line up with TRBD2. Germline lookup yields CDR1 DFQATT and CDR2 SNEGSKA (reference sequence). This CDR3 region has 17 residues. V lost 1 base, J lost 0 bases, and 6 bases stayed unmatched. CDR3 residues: CSARAILAGDSTDTQYF. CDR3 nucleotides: TGCAGTGCTAGAGCCATACTAGCGGGGGATAGCACAGATACGCAGTATTTT.

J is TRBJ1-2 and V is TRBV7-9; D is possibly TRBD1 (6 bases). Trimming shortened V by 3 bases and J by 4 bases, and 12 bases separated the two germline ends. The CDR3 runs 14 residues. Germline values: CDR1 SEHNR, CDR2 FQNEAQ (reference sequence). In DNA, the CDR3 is TGTGCCAGCAGCTTGACAGGACACGGCTATGGCTACACCTTC. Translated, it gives CASSLTGHGYGYTF.

CDR3: CASSLAGRINEQFF. CDR3 nucleotides: TGTGCCAGCAGCTTAGCCGGGAGGATCAATGAGCAGTTCTTC. V and J are TRBV11-2 and TRBJ2-1; TRBD2 matches 7 bases. The CDR3 sequence is 14 residues long. CDR1 and CDR2 (germline): SGHAT, FQNNGV. V lost 1 base and J lost 6; bases outside the gene matches: 3.

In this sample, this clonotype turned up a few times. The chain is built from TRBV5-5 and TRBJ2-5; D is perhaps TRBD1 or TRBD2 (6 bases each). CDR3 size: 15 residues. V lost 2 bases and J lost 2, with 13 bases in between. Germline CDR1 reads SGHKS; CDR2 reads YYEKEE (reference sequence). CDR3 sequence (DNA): TGTGCCAGCAGCTTCTCGGGGGCGGGGCAAGAGACCCAGTACTTC. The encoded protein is CASSFSGAGQETQYF.

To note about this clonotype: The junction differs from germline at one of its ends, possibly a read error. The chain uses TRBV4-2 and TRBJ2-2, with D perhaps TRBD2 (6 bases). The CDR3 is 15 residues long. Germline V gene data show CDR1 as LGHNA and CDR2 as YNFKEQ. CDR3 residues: CASSQDRRNTGGLFF. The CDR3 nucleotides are TGTGCCAGCAGCCAAGACAGGAGGAACACCGGGGGGCTGTTTTTT.

DNA for the CDR3: TGTGCCAGCAGTTTAAGAGTAGGACAGTCTGGCCTGTACTTC. Residues: CASSLRVGQSGLYF. This sequence joins TRBV28 and TRBJ2-7, with D possibly matching TRBD1 (6 bases). The ends were cut back, 2 bases at V and 12 bases at J, with 20 bases in the middle. The length of the CDR3 is 14 residues. CDR1 and CDR2 from the germline V gene are MDHEN and SYDVKM.

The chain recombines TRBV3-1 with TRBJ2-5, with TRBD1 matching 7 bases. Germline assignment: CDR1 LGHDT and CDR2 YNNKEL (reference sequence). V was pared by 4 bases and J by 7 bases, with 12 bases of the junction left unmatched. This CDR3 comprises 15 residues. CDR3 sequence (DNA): TGTGCCAGCAGCCCATCCGACAGGGCGACGGGGACCCAGTACTTC. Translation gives CASSPSDRATGTQYF.

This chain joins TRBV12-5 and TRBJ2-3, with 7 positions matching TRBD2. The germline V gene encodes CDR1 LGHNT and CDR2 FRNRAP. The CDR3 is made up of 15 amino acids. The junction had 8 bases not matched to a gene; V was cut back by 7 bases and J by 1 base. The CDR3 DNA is TGTGCTAGTGCCCCTCGAGGACTAGGCACAGATACGCAGTATTTT. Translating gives CASAPRGLGTDTQYF.

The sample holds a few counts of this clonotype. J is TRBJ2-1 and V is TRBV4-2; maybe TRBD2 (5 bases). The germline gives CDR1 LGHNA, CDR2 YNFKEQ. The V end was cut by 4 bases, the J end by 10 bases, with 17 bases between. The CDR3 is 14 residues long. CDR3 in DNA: TGTGCCAGCAGCCGAGTGGTCGGAGGCCGGGAGCAGTTCTTC. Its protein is CASSRVVGGREQFF.

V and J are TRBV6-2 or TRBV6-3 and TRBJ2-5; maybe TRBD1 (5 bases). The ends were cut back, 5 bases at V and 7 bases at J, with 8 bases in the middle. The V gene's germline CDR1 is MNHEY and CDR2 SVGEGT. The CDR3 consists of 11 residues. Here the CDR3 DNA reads TGTGCCAGCAGTAGAACAGGGACCCAGTACTTC. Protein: CASSRTGTQYF.

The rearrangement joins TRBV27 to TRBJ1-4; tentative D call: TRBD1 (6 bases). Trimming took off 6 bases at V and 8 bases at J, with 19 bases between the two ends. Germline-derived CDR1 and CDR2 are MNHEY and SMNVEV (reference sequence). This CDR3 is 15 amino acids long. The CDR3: CASRTVLQGNEKLFF. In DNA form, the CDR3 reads TGTGCCAGCAGGACGGTATTACAGGGCAACGAAAAACTGTTTTTT. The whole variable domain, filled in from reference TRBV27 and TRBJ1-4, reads EAQVTQNPRYLITVTGKKLTVTCSQNMNHEYMSWYRQDPGLGLRQIYYSMNVEVTDKGDVPEGYKVSRKEKRNFPLILESPSPNQTSLYFCASRTVLQGNEKLFFGSGTQLSVL.

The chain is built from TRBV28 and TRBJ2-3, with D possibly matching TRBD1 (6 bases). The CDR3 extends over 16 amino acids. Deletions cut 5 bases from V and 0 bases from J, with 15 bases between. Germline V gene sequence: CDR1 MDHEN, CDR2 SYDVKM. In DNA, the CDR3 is TGTGCCAGCAGTCCTATAGGACAGACCAGCACAGATACGCAGTATTTT. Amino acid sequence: CASSPIGQTSTDTQYF.